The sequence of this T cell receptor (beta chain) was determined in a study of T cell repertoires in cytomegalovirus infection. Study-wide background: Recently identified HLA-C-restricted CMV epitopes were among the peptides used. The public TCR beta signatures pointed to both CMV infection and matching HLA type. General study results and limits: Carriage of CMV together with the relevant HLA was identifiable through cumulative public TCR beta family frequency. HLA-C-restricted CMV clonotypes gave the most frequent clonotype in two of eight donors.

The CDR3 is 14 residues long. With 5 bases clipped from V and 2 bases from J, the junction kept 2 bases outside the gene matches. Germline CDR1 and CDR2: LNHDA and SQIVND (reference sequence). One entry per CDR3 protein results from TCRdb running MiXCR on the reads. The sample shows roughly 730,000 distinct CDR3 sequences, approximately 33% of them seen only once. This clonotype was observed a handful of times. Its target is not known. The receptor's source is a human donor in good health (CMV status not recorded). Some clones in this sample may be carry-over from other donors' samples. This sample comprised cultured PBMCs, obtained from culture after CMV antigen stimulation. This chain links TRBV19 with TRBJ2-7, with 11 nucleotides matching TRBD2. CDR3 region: CASSRLAGTYEQYF. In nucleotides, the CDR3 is TGTGCCAGTAGTCGACTAGCGGGGACCTACGAGCAGTACTTC. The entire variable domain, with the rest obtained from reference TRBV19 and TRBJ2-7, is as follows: DGGITQSPKYLFRKEGQNVTLSCEQNLNHDAMYWYRQDPGQGLRLIYYSQIVNDFQKGDIAEGYSVSREKKESFPLTVTSAQKNPTAFYLCASSRLAGTYEQYFGPGTRLTVT.